This record looks at one T cell receptor beta chain sequence and its context. In the authors' methods: By means of reference gene primer amplification, nucleated cell counts were estimated. TCRdb's copy holds only in-frame clones and misses some; the assay was immunoSEQ multiplex PCR. The V and J calls and the clone size are those of that table, but D and trimming were determined from the DNA. The table lists over 100,000 clones, roughly 80% of them singletons. This sample is part of a study of blood T cell repertoires in COVID-19. Study-level information: COVID-19 samples collected from the United States, Italy and Spain covered acute and convalescent phases. T cells, B-cell-depleted T cells, or PBMCs supplied cDNA or gDNA.

This CDR3 comprises 15 residues. Trimming at V came to 4 bases and at J to 4 bases, leaving 6 bases not matched to a gene. Germline loops: CDR1 SGHDT, CDR2 YYEEEE. The source material was peripheral blood. The rearrangement joins TRBV5-6 to TRBJ2-5; 11 bases align to TRBD2. The TCR was taken from a human donor in a cohort sampled during active COVID-19. CDR3 protein: CASSTLAGGLETQYF. The CDR3 coding sequence is TGTGCCAGCAGCACCCTAGCGGGAGGTTTAGAGACCCAGTACTTC.